The clone carrying this TCR beta chain came up once. Its antigen remains unidentified. Only in-frame clones appear in the TCRdb table, and some are missing; sequencing was by immunoSEQ multiplex PCR. Of some 25,000 clones listed, about 83% are singletons. The data were obtained in a study of T cells after posttransplantation cyclophosphamide. After removal of 7 bases from V and 6 bases from J, the junction contained 8 bases not matched to a gene. Germline-derived CDR1 and CDR2 are SQVTM and ANQGSEA. The CDR3 has 13 amino acids. Study-wide findings and caveats: Recipient CMV seropositivity and CMV reactivation strongly tracked TRB clonality. Blood and skin or GI T cell repertoires showed limited TRB overlap. Donor CD8+ memory clones often dominated recipient blood repertoires at later times.

The gene calls are TRBV29-1 and TRBJ2-7; 11 nucleotides match TRBD1. Sequencing was carried out using PBMCs. This clonotype was sampled from a woman aged 55 to 70 with a blood cancer, CMV-positive, and with a related stem cell donor. Here the CDR3 reads CSANPGTGGEQYF. CDR3 coding DNA: TGCAGCGCAAACCCGGGGACAGGGGGCGAGCAGTACTTC.